The clone carrying this T cell receptor beta chain was observed once. This CDR3 comprises 16 residues. V lost 4 bases, J lost 0 bases, and 5 bases stayed unmatched. CDR1 SGHRS and CDR2 YFSETQ come from the germline V gene. Sequencing used immunoSEQ multiplex PCR; TCRdb keeps in-frame clones, though not all of them. The sample consists of 90,000 to 120,000 clones, 75% to 95% of them appearing once. These data come from a study of OX40 agonist ivuxolimab in advanced cancers. This clonotype originated in an adult with an advanced solid tumor such as melanoma, head and neck, liver or kidney cancer. V and J are TRBV5-1 and TRBJ1-3, with 9 nucleotides matching TRBD1. This specimen consisted of CD4+ or CD8+ T cells sorted from blood, obtained in a trial of the OX40 agonist ivuxolimab. The CDR3 DNA reads as TGCGCCAGCAGCACCGGGACAGGGAGCTCTGGAAACACCATATATTTT. Translation gives CASSTGTGSSGNTIYF.